This T cell receptor beta chain is from a study of graft-versus-host responses after intestinal transplantation. Study background: Recipients across the board were started on anti-thymocyte globulin induction, then kept on tacrolimus and steroids for 2 to 4 years. General study points: The presence of high graft-versus-host to host-versus-graft clonal ratios in allografts characterized patients with graft-donor T cell macrochimerism. Recipient bone marrow held GvH clones, some seen earlier in ileum or blood. Peak GvH clone levels in circulation were associated with early post-transplant HvG declines.

Per germline, CDR1 LNHDA and CDR2 SQIVND (reference sequence). Trimming cost V 5 bases and J 0 bases; bases outside gene matches: 13. The CDR3 runs to 18 residues. In the case of this clone: Its antigen is not known.

The protocol was immunoSEQ multiplex PCR, while the TCRdb copy is restricted to in-frame clones and leaves out a portion. Counted here are about 150,000 clones, about nine tenths occurring once; the ten biggest clones make up about 0.18%. This chain connects TRBV19 to TRBJ2-7; TRBD1 matches 10 bases. The receptor's source is a human donor who received an intestinal transplant. The specimen comprised unstimulated CD4+ T cells sorted from spleen or lymph node cells, sampled before intestinal transplant. CDR3 DNA sequence: TGTGCCAGTAGTCCTGGGACAGGGGCGATCAGCCTCTCCTACGAGCAGTACTTC. Amino acids: CASSPGTGAISLSYEQYF.